The 25 T cell receptor beta chains in this list originate from one sample, sequenced in a study of PD-1 blockade in classical Hodgkin lymphoma. Measured with immunoSEQ multiplex PCR; TCRdb has only the in-frame clones, and not every one. This repertoire shows around 31,000 clones, around 80% found once; its top ten account for roughly a sixth. This sample's time point: cycle 4 day 1 (C4D1), after 6 weeks of nivolumab. All patients experienced relapse after autologous stem cell transplantation, and brentuximab vedotin exposure was variable. This sample comprised peripheral blood mononuclear cells (PBMCs), obtained before the fourth cycle of nivolumab. These receptor sequences come from a human donor with classical Hodgkin lymphoma.

Here the CDR3 reads CASRAGIQGRRAEQYV. CDR3 nucleotides: TGCGCCAGCAGGGCAGGGATACAGGGGCGACGGGCAGAGCAGTACGTC. This chain uses TRBV10-1 with TRBJ2-7, with 7 bases aligning to TRBD1. CDR3 length: 16 amino acids. Germline V gene sequence: CDR1 WNHNN, CDR2 SYGVQD (reference sequence). V lost 6 bases, J lost 7 bases, and 18 bases stayed unmatched.

V is TRBV18 and J is TRBJ2-4; D unresolved. V was pared by 3 bases and J by 0 bases, with 9 bases between. Germline V gene data show CDR1 as KGHSH and CDR2 as LQKENI. This CDR3 is built from 15 residues. CDR3 protein: CASSPTLLAKNIQYF. The CDR3 DNA reads TGTGCCAGCTCACCGACACTTTTAGCCAAAAACATTCAGTACTTC.

CDR3 DNA: TGTGCCAGCAGCTCATCGGGACACCCGAGGGGGCAGTTCTTC. Protein: CASSSSGHPRGQFF. This chain connects TRBV13 to TRBJ2-1; D perhaps matches TRBD1 (6 bases). The CDR3 runs 14 residues. The germline V gene has CDR1 PRHDT and CDR2 FYEKMQ (reference sequence). V lost 4 bases to trimming and J lost 12 bases, with 19 bases between them.

In DNA, the CDR3 is TGTGCCAGCAGCTTTTACAGGGTCTTAAACACCGGGGAGCTGTTTTTT. Its translation: CASSFYRVLNTGELFF. The gene calls are TRBV7-9 and TRBJ2-2, with D possibly matching TRBD1 (6 bases). Looked up from germline, CDR1 is SEHNR and CDR2 is FQNEAQ (reference sequence). The CDR3 covers 16 residues. The ends were cut back, 3 bases at V and 2 bases at J, with 13 bases in the middle.

This chain connects TRBV27 to TRBJ1-2; perhaps TRBD1 as D (5 bases). Germline V lookup: CDR1 MNHEY, CDR2 SMNVEV (reference sequence). This CDR3 is built from 13 residues. Trimming left V 6 bases short and J 4 bases short, with 12 bases between. The CDR3 reads CASRGSGRYGYTF. DNA of the CDR3: TGTGCCAGCAGAGGGTCAGGGCGCTATGGCTACACCTTC.

The chain carries TRBV19 and TRBJ2-4; 8 positions agree with TRBD1. The CDR3 consists of 16 residues. CDR1 and CDR2 (germline): LNHDA, SQIVND (reference sequence). The J segment lost 1 base and the V segment lost 5 bases, leaving 7 bases of the junction unmatched. The CDR3 loop reads CASSRTGLEAKNIQYF. The CDR3, as DNA: TGTGCCAGTAGTCGGACAGGGTTAGAGGCCAAAAACATTCAGTACTTC.

CDR3: CASSLDTGVNTEAFF. In DNA, the CDR3 is TGTGCCAGCAGCTTAGATACAGGAGTGAACACTGAAGCTTTCTTT. The rearrangement links TRBV7-9 to TRBJ1-1; TRBD1 might be the D (5 bases). Germline assignment: CDR1 SEHNR and CDR2 FQNEAQ (reference sequence). The length of the CDR3 is 15 residues. V was clipped by 1 base and J by 0 bases, with 9 bases between them.

The rearrangement uses TRBV13 and TRBJ2-1; 7 positions agree with TRBD2. This CDR3 has 12 residues. Trimming removed 5 bases from V and 9 bases from J; junction bases left unmatched: 4. Germline CDR1 reads PRHDT; CDR2 reads FYEKMQ (reference sequence). The CDR3, as DNA: TGTGCCAGCAGCCGGACTAGGGTTGAGCAGTTCTTC. This sequence encodes CASSRTRVEQFF. The full variable domain, its missing parts supplied by reference TRBV13 and TRBJ2-1, is AAGVIQSPRHLIKEKRETATLKCYPIPRHDTVYWYQQGPGQDPQFLISFYEKMQSDKGSIPDRFSAQQFSDYHSELNMSSLELGDSALYFCASSRTRVEQFFGPGTRLTVL.

This clone was recorded only once. V is TRBV11-1 and J is TRBJ2-7; D remains ambiguous. The CDR3 is made up of 14 amino acids. Trimming removed 5 bases at V and 0 bases at J, with 11 bases between. Germline V gives CDR1 SGHAT, CDR2 FQDESV (reference sequence). The CDR3 nucleotides read TGTGCCAGCAGCCCCCGCTATAGCTCCTACGAGCAGTACTTC. This gives the protein CASSPRYSSYEQYF.

The table lists this clone with a few counts. This chain uses TRBV7-6 with TRBJ2-3; the match to TRBD2 covers 7 bases. This CDR3 is built from 16 residues. Germline CDR1 SGHVS, CDR2 FNYEAQ. Trimming at V came to 0 bases and at J to 2 bases, leaving 5 bases not matched to a gene. In DNA, the CDR3 is TGTGCCAGCAGCTTAGCAGGGAGCGGGAACACAGATACGCAGTATTTT. This translates into CASSLAGSGNTDTQYF.

V and J are TRBV7-2 and TRBJ1-6, with TRBD1 matching 12 bases. After removal of 5 bases from V and 10 bases from J, the junction contained 6 bases not matched to a gene. CDR3 size: 15 residues. CDR1 is SGHTA, CDR2 FQGNSA, per germline. Here the CDR3 reads CASSPRDRGLSPLHF. The CDR3 nucleotides are TGTGCCAGCAGCCCCCGGGACAGGGGGCTATCACCCCTCCACTTT.

This clone was recorded a few times. V and J are TRBV19 and TRBJ1-1; 8 positions match TRBD1. This CDR3 has 17 amino acids. J was trimmed by 4 bases and V by 4 bases; bases with no gene match: 14. CDR1 LNHDA and CDR2 SQIVND come from the germline V gene (reference sequence). DNA for the CDR3: TGTGCCAGTAGTAGATCCTTACAGGGGGATCTATCCACTGAAGCTTTCTTT. Protein: CASSRSLQGDLSTEAFF.

The chain is built from TRBV18 and TRBJ2-7, with D perhaps being TRBD1 or TRBD2 (5 bases each). Per germline, CDR1 KGHSH and CDR2 LQKENI. Trimming pared 2 bases from V and 2 bases from J, leaving 10 bases between. The CDR3 is made up of 14 amino acids. The CDR3 region has the DNA TGTGCCAGCTCACCAGGGGACGGTCCCTACGAGCAGTACTTC. Protein product: CASSPGDGPYEQYF.

The chain combines TRBV7-8 with TRBJ1-2; D is ambiguous. V shed 6 bases and J shed 7 bases, with 15 bases lying between them. The CDR3 sequence is 13 residues long. Germline V gene sequence: CDR1 SGHVS, CDR2 FQNEAQ. The CDR3 spells CASSSAGPVGYTF. The CDR3 bases are TGTGCCAGCAGTTCCGCAGGACCAGTTGGCTACACCTTC.

This clone was found a few times. The chain is built from TRBV27 and TRBJ2-1; TRBD2 matches 11 bases. The CDR3 runs 15 residues. The V and J ends lost 6 bases and 8 bases, in that order; junction bases with no gene match: 9. In germline, CDR1 is MNHEY, CDR2 SMNVEV (reference sequence). The CDR3 DNA is TGTGCCAGCAGGAACCTAGCGGGAGGTTACCATGAGCAGTTCTTC. It encodes CASRNLAGGYHEQFF.

This clone was observed a single time. The CDR3, as DNA: TGTGCCAGCAGTGTAGGATACGAGCAGTACTTC. Translating it yields CASSVGYEQYF. V and J are TRBV5-6 and TRBJ2-7; D is ambiguous. CDR3 length equals 11 residues. Germline V gives CDR1 SGHDT, CDR2 YYEEEE. The V end lost 5 bases, the J end lost 4 bases, and 7 bases lay between the germline ends.

The chain uses TRBV27 and TRBJ1-1; D gene unclear. V was cut by 2 bases and J by 4 bases, with 11 bases left in between. Germline-derived CDR1 and CDR2 are MNHEY and SMNVEV (reference sequence). The CDR3 is 14 amino acids. The CDR3 DNA is TGTGCCAGCAGTTTAAGCAGGAGGGCCACTGAAGCTTTCTTT. It translates to CASSLSRRATEAFF.

The V gene is TRBV5-6, the J gene TRBJ2-2, with 8 bases lining up with TRBD2. This CDR3 is 18 amino acids long. Germline V gene data show CDR1 as SGHDT and CDR2 as YYEEEE. The V segment lost 3 bases and the J segment 1 base; nucleotides outside the gene matches: 11. The CDR3 DNA follows: TGTGCCAGCAGCTCGACCCCGGGGGGGATTCTGAACACCGGGGAGCTGTTTTTT. Its translation: CASSSTPGGILNTGELFF.

V usage is TRBV23-1 and J usage is TRBJ2-4; a weak D match, TRBD2 (6 bases). TRBV23-1 is classed as an ORF, of uncertain function. This CDR3 region has 15 residues. Trimming shortened V by 3 bases and J by 0 bases, and 9 bases separated the two germline ends. CDR3 loop: CASSHQGLAKNIQYF. CDR3 coding DNA: TGCGCCAGCAGTCACCAGGGACTAGCCAAAAACATTCAGTACTTC.

V usage is TRBV5-6 and J usage is TRBJ2-3; 10 bases map to TRBD2. The CDR3 has 16 amino acids. Germline CDR1 reads SGHDT; CDR2 reads YYEEEE. The ends lost 0 bases at V and 5 bases at J; junction bases unmatched: 6. The CDR3 DNA sequence: TGTGCCAGCAGCTTGGTTCCTAGCGGGGGCGGAGATACGCAGTATTTT. Protein: CASSLVPSGGGDTQYF.

The gene calls are TRBV29-1 and TRBJ2-3, with 7 positions matching TRBD1. V gave up 7 bases and J gave up 1 base; unmatched junction bases: 5. The CDR3 loop spans 13 amino acids. Looked up from germline, CDR1 is SQVTM and CDR2 is ANQGSEA. CDR3 amino acids: CSARTGGTDTQYF. The CDR3 nucleotides read TGCAGCGCCCGGACAGGCGGCACAGATACGCAGTATTTT.

The rearrangement links TRBV4-1 to TRBJ2-6; a possible D gene is TRBD1 (6 bases). This CDR3 contains 16 residues. The V gene lost 0 bases and the J gene lost 2 bases, with 8 bases spanning the gap. Germline V gene sequence: CDR1 MGHRA, CDR2 YSYEKL. The CDR3 DNA follows: TGCGCCAGCAGCCAAGATCAGGGGCCTGGGGCCAACGTCCTGACTTTC. Protein: CASSQDQGPGANVLTF.

This clone was seen just once. The genes are TRBV11-2 and TRBJ1-1; D is uncertain. V lost 5 bases, J lost 4 bases, and 17 bases lay in between. The CDR3 consists of 15 residues. CDR1 and CDR2 from the germline V gene are SGHAT and FQNNGV. CDR3 sequence reads: CASSPTAQTGTEAFF. The CDR3 bases are TGTGCCAGCAGCCCGACGGCTCAAACGGGCACTGAAGCTTTCTTT.

V and J are TRBV29-1 and TRBJ2-7; the D is unclear. Germline CDR1 reads SQVTM; CDR2 reads ANQGSEA. V shed 7 bases and J shed 6 bases, with 19 bases lying between them. This CDR3 contains 13 residues. The CDR3 DNA reads TGCAGCGCCACCCTACCTGGTCTCGGCGAGCAGTACTTC. Translating it yields CSATLPGLGEQYF.

This clone was counted once. The chain employs TRBV15 and TRBJ2-3; 7 bases map to TRBD1. Germline CDR1 reads LNHNV; CDR2 reads YYDKDF (reference sequence). This CDR3 spans 15 amino acids. V gave up 5 bases and J gave up 2 bases; unmatched junction bases: 7. CDR3 region: CATSSRQGYTDTQYF. The CDR3 bases are TGTGCCACCAGCTCACGACAGGGTTACACAGATACGCAGTATTTT.